The source of this TCR beta chain is a study of cytomegalovirus exposure and HLA in healthy donors. Study findings and constraints: According to the study, around 180 TCR beta chains were cytomegalovirus-associated. In vitro checks showed that three CMV-associated chains really do target CMV antigens.

Sequencing used immunoSEQ multiplex PCR; TCRdb keeps in-frame clones, though not all of them. In the table there are about 130,000 clones, roughly nine tenths of which are singletons. With respect to this clone: As yet, its antigen is unknown.

CDR3 size: 14 residues. CDR1 and CDR2 from the germline V gene are SGDLS and YYNGEE. Trimming at V came to 3 bases and at J to 3 bases, leaving 6 bases not matched to a gene. The TCR was taken from a woman aged 18-30 years in good health and CMV-seronegative. J is TRBJ2-7 and V is TRBV9, with 7 bases matching TRBD1. Sequenced input: PBMCs. The CDR3 sequence: CASSETNRGYEQYF. CDR3 in DNA: TGTGCCAGCAGCGAGACGAACAGGGGCTACGAGCAGTACTTC. The complete variable domain, with remaining parts taken from reference TRBV9 and TRBJ2-7, reads DSGVTQTPKHLITATGQRVTLRCSPRSGDLSVYWYQQSLDQGLQFLIQYYNGEERAKGNILERFSAQQFPDLHSELNLSSLELGDSALYFCASSETNRGYEQYFGPGTRLTVT.